Below, 26 T cell receptor beta chains from the same sample are listed, as sequenced in a study of cytomegalovirus exposure and HLA in healthy donors (dated by TCRdb to about 2017). The library was produced with the immunoSEQ multiplex PCR assay. The multiplex PCR relied on a mix of 60 forward primers for TCR Vbeta segments and 13 reverse primers for TCR Jbeta segments. In its TCRdb copy, this immuneACCESS table keeps in-frame sequences only and misses some clones. Where compared with another copy, unresolved V genes explain less than half of these, and the others have no known cause. The sample records some 100,000 clones, approximately 81% of which are singletons. The ten largest clonotypes hold over 4% of the sample. Sequenced: PBMCs. The receptors originated from a female donor in good health and CMV-seropositive.

This clone was observed a few times. In DNA, the CDR3 is TGTGCCAGCAGTGACAGGGCAGGGGGCCAAGAGACCCAGTACTTC. Translation gives CASSDRAGGQETQYF. J is TRBJ2-5 and V is TRBV6-4; 7 positions agree with TRBD1. V lost 2 bases to trimming and J lost 1 base; unmatched junction nucleotides: 4. The CDR3 extends over 15 amino acids. The V gene's germline CDR1 is MRHNA and CDR2 SNTAGT.

The rearrangement uses TRBV19 and TRBJ1-5; the match to TRBD1 covers 7 bases. The V segment lost 6 bases and the J segment 3 bases; nucleotides outside the gene matches: 8. The V gene's germline CDR1 is LNHDA and CDR2 SQIVND (reference sequence). This CDR3 has 15 residues. The CDR3 protein is CASSYRQGVNQPQHF. CDR3 DNA sequence: TGTGCCAGTAGCTACAGACAGGGAGTCAATCAGCCCCAGCATTTT.

The V call is TRBV5-5, the J call TRBJ1-1; weak D call: TRBD1 (6 bases). Germline-derived CDR1 and CDR2 are SGHKS and YYEKEE (reference sequence). The ends were cut back, 0 bases at V and 2 bases at J, with 14 bases in the middle. This CDR3 contains 16 residues. The CDR3 sequence: CASSLEPPQGNTEAFF. CDR3 nucleotides: TGTGCCAGCAGCTTGGAACCTCCACAGGGCAACACTGAAGCTTTCTTT.

The CDR3 bases are TGTGCCAGCAGCTTAAGGGGTTACGAGCAGTACTTC. Encoded protein: CASSLRGYEQYF. The genes are TRBV11-2 and TRBJ2-7; perhaps TRBD1 as D (5 bases). Trimming removed 2 bases from V and 4 bases from J, with 6 bases in between. Germline values: CDR1 SGHAT, CDR2 FQNNGV. This CDR3 contains 12 residues.

The CDR3 DNA is TGTGCCAGCAGTTCTCAGGGTGGTGGGTATGGCTACACCTTC. Residues: CASSSQGGGYGYTF. The rearrangement uses TRBV27 and TRBJ1-2; the D gene is possibly TRBD1 (5 bases). V was cut by 4 bases and J by 5 bases, with 14 bases left in between. The CDR3 sequence is 14 residues long. Germline V gives CDR1 MNHEY, CDR2 SMNVEV (reference sequence).

The chain links TRBV5-1 to TRBJ2-2; possibly TRBD1 for D (8 bases). Germline CDR1 reads SGHRS; CDR2 reads YFSETQ. V was cut by 5 bases and J by 5 bases, with 13 bases left in between. The CDR3 is made up of 14 amino acids. CDR3 protein: CASRIQGGTGELFF. CDR3 DNA: TGCGCCAGCAGGATACAGGGGGGGACCGGGGAGCTGTTTTTT.

V gene TRBV2 combines with J gene TRBJ2-7, with 8 bases aligning to TRBD2. Trimming at V came to 5 bases and at J to 2 bases, leaving 5 bases not matched to a gene. The CDR3 sequence is 14 residues long. Germline CDR1 reads SNHLY; CDR2 reads FYNNEI. As DNA, the CDR3 is TGTGCCAGCAGTTGGACTAGCCGAACCTACGAGCAGTACTTC. Amino acids: CASSWTSRTYEQYF.

CDR3 amino acids: CASSLTGFWEQYF. DNA for the CDR3: TGCGCCAGCAGCCTCACAGGGTTTTGGGAGCAGTACTTC. The chain is built from TRBV23-1 and TRBJ2-7, with D perhaps matching TRBD1 (6 bases). TRBV23-1 falls under the ORF class, with uncertain function. The CDR3 contains 13 residues. Trimming stripped 6 bases from V and 7 bases from J, with 16 bases between.

The J gene is TRBJ2-7, the V gene TRBV5-6; D perhaps matches TRBD1 (5 bases). The germline V gene encodes CDR1 SGHDT and CDR2 YYEEEE. V lost 1 base and J lost 1, with 9 bases in between. The CDR3 runs to 14 residues. The CDR3, as DNA: TGTGCCAGCAGCTTGAACAGGTTATCCTACGAGCAGTACTTC. This codes for CASSLNRLSYEQYF.

This chain connects TRBV27 to TRBJ2-1; 12 bases align to TRBD1. There are 15 residues in the CDR3. V was pared by 4 bases and J by 9 bases, with 7 bases of the junction left unmatched. Germline loops: CDR1 MNHEY, CDR2 SMNVEV (reference sequence). CDR3 DNA: TGTGCCAGCAGTTCCCCGGGACAGGGGGCCGCTGAGCAGTTCTTC. Translated: CASSSPGQGAAEQFF.

This rearrangement joins TRBV14 to TRBJ1-1; 8 nucleotides match TRBD1. Germline V lookup: CDR1 SGHDN, CDR2 FVKESK. The CDR3 extends over 15 amino acids. J lost 5 bases, V lost 4 bases, and 9 bases had no gene match. CDR3 amino acids: CASSRGGQGQTEAFF. The CDR3 bases are TGTGCCAGCAGCCGAGGAGGACAGGGTCAAACTGAAGCTTTCTTT.

The chain uses TRBV15 and TRBJ1-1, with D perhaps TRBD1 (6 bases). V lost 5 bases to trimming and J lost 7 bases, with 14 bases between them. CDR1 is LNHNV and CDR2 is YYDKDF in the germline V gene (reference sequence). The length of the CDR3 is 13 residues. The CDR3 is CATSGQGYGEAFF. The CDR3, as DNA: TGTGCCACCAGCGGCCAGGGGTATGGTGAAGCTTTCTTT.

The chain is built from TRBV11-3 and TRBJ2-1; D remains unclear. Looked up from germline, CDR1 is SGHNT and CDR2 is YENEEA. This CDR3 is built from 15 residues. V gave up 1 base and J gave up 3 bases, with 10 bases separating them. CDR3 DNA: TGTGCCAGCAGCTTAGGGTTCAGTAACTACAATGAGCAGTTCTTC. Residues: CASSLGFSNYNEQFF.

The chain has TRBV27 and TRBJ2-7; D may be TRBD2 (6 bases). There are 15 residues in the CDR3. The V and J ends lost 2 bases and 5 bases respectively, with 16 bases between them. Germline values: CDR1 MNHEY, CDR2 SMNVEV (reference sequence). CDR3 residues: CASSLGNRGNDEQYF. CDR3 bases: TGTGCCAGCAGTTTAGGCAATCGGGGGAACGACGAGCAGTACTTC.

The rearrangement links TRBV2 to TRBJ2-3, with 10 bases that match TRBD2. The CDR3 totals 16 residues. Germline loops: CDR1 SNHLY, CDR2 FYNNEI. V trimming: 6 bases; J trimming: 2 bases; junction bases outside the gene matches: 8. The CDR3 DNA is TGTGCCAGCAGCCCCGTAGCGGGGGGTATCACAGATACGCAGTATTTT. Its protein is CASSPVAGGITDTQYF. Filled out from reference TRBV2 and TRBJ2-3, the complete variable domain reads EPEVTQTPSHQVTQMGQEVILRCVPISNHLYFYWYRQILGQKVEFLVSFYNNEISEKSEIFDDQFSVERPDGSNFTLKIRSTKLEDSAMYFCASSPVAGGITDTQYFGPGTRLTVL.

V is TRBV4-2 and J is TRBJ2-1, with TRBD2 matching over 8 bases. CDR3 length: 16 residues. The V gene end was trimmed by 3 bases and the J gene end by 7 bases; junction bases not matched to a gene: 11. The germline gives CDR1 LGHNA, CDR2 YNFKEQ. CDR3 coding DNA: TGTGCCAGCAGCCACGCTAACCGGGGGGGCCAGAATGAGCAGTTCTTC. Its protein is CASSHANRGGQNEQFF.

The V gene is TRBV7-2, the J gene TRBJ2-4, with 11 bases fitting TRBD2. Trimming took 2 bases from V and 12 from J; bases not matched to a gene: 0. Germline values: CDR1 SGHTA, CDR2 FQGNSA. The CDR3 sequence is 12 residues long. The CDR3 loop is CASSLTSGGQYF. The DNA of the CDR3 is TGTGCCAGCAGCTTAACTAGCGGGGGTCAGTACTTC.

This chain joins TRBV5-1 and TRBJ2-7; possibly TRBD1 for D (5 bases). Germline V gene lookup returns CDR1 SGHRS and CDR2 YFSETQ. The V end lost 4 bases, the J end lost 4 bases, and 12 bases lay between the germline ends. The CDR3 extends over 13 amino acids. The CDR3 sequence: CASSPSRGYEQYF. CDR3 nucleotides: TGCGCCAGCAGCCCTAGTAGGGGTTACGAGCAGTACTTC.

The table lists this clone with a count of one. The chain is built from TRBV7-2 and TRBJ2-7, with TRBD1 matching 10 bases. There are 16 residues in the CDR3. Germline V gives CDR1 SGHTA, CDR2 FQGNSA. V was clipped by 5 bases and J by 5 bases; unmatched bases: 12. CDR3 DNA: TGTGCCAGCAGCGTCGGGACAGGGGCCCGTATCGACGAGCAGTACTTC. Translated: CASSVGTGARIDEQYF.

The rearrangement uses TRBV7-2 and TRBJ1-3; D unresolved. The CDR3 spans 15 residues. The germline CDR1 and CDR2 sequences are SGHTA and FQGNSA. The ends were cut back, 5 bases at V and 0 bases at J, with 11 bases in the middle. DNA of the CDR3: TGTGCCAGCAGCCGCGACTATTACTCTGGAAACACCATATATTTT. Translating it yields CASSRDYYSGNTIYF.

The genes are TRBV11-2 and TRBJ1-3; tentative D call: TRBD1 (6 bases). The CDR3 is 14 amino acids. Germline CDR1 is SGHAT and CDR2 is FQNNGV. V lost 5 bases and J lost 4, with 12 bases in between. CDR3 in amino acids: CASSESTGGNTIYF. CDR3 nucleotides: TGTGCCAGCAGCGAAAGCACAGGGGGAAACACCATATATTTT.

Only one count was recorded for this clone. The rearrangement links TRBV27 to TRBJ2-1, with D perhaps matching TRBD1 (5 bases). V was pared by 3 bases and J by 3 bases, with 12 bases between. The germline V gene encodes CDR1 MNHEY and CDR2 SMNVEV (reference sequence). The CDR3 consists of 15 residues. CDR3 DNA sequence: TGTGCCAGCAGTTTTAGGGCAGGGAACTACAATGAGCAGTTCTTC. This codes for CASSFRAGNYNEQFF.

The J gene is TRBJ2-3, the V gene TRBV5-1; TRBD2 matches 15 bases. The CDR3 is 18 residues long. Germline-derived CDR1 and CDR2 are SGHRS and YFSETQ. Trimming took 4 bases from V and 5 from J; bases not matched to a gene: 11. The CDR3 sequence is CASSPPGGLAGGIDTQYF. The DNA for the CDR3 is TGCGCCAGCAGCCCACCGGGGGGACTAGCGGGAGGCATAGATACGCAGTATTTT.

The chain couples TRBV5-1 to TRBJ1-1; weak D call: TRBD1 (6 bases). The CDR3 has 14 amino acids. V lost 3 bases, J lost 0 bases, and 9 bases lay in between. The germline gives CDR1 SGHRS, CDR2 YFSETQ. CDR3 loop: CASSSGTLNTEAFF. In DNA, the CDR3 is TGCGCCAGCAGCTCCGGGACACTGAACACTGAAGCTTTCTTT.

V usage is TRBV30 and J usage is TRBJ1-3; D remains ambiguous. The CDR3 covers 14 residues. Trimming cost V 3 bases and J 1 base, with 10 bases left between them. The germline V gene has CDR1 GTSNPN and CDR2 SVGIG (reference sequence). The CDR3 loop is CAWRGRESGNTIYF. CDR3 nucleotides: TGTGCCTGGAGGGGTAGGGAGTCTGGAAACACCATATATTTT.

This clone appeared once. V and J are TRBV7-8 and TRBJ1-2; the match to TRBD1 covers 11 bases. The CDR3 spans 14 residues. Germline V gene lookup returns CDR1 SGHVS and CDR2 FQNEAQ. V trimming: 0 bases; J trimming: 8 bases; junction bases outside the gene matches: 2. The CDR3 spells CASSLAGTGGGYTF. The CDR3 DNA reads as TGTGCCAGCAGCTTAGCCGGGACAGGGGGAGGCTACACCTTC. The entire variable domain, with the rest obtained from reference TRBV7-8 and TRBJ1-2, is as follows: GAGVSQSPRYKVAKRGQDVALRCDPISGHVSLFWYQQALGQGPEFLTYFQNEAQLDKSGLPSDRFFAERPEGSVSTLKIQRTQQEDSAVYLCASSLAGTGGGYTFGSGTRLTVV.